These T cell receptor beta chains were read from a single sample in a study of human thymus T cells. TCRdb's table, derived via immunoSEQ multiplex PCR, lists solely in-frame clones and lacks some. The table lists some 130,000 clones, about 93% of them singletons. The source material was thymus tissue. These receptors came from a boy under three years old with a congenital heart defect but otherwise immunologically healthy. Each CDR3 is given with its conserved first and last residue.

CDR3 length	J gene	V gene	CDR3 protein
16	TRBJ2-3	TRBV7-6	CASSLAGGASSDTQYF
16	TRBJ2-5	TRBV11-2	CASSLESTGSRETQYF
17	TRBJ2-2	TRBV6-1	CASSDGAGVRNTGELFF
13	TRBJ1-2	TRBV6-1	CASRTGLLYGYTF
19	TRBJ1-1	TRBV6-4	CASSESAFTDRGHHTEAFF
16	TRBJ2-2	TRBV6-5	CASSYSVRDIPGELFF
12	TRBJ1-5	TRBV21-1	CAITDSNQPQHF
13	TRBJ2-1	TRBV4-2	CASSLDGKDEQFF
17	TRBJ2-5	TRBV11-2	CATESRSSGGFKETQYF
14	TRBJ1-4	TRBV6-5	CASSRMTGNEKLFF
15	TRBJ2-1	TRBV7-9	CASSLLGLWGDEQFF
15	TRBJ2-7	TRBV27	CASSLGGGSSYEQYF
16	TRBJ2-5	TRBV7-8	CASSWGVRGRYKTQYF
15	TRBJ2-6	TRBV19	CASGQGRSGANVLTF
14	TRBJ1-5	TRBV10-3	CAISTGGRDQPQHF
13	TRBJ2-7	TRBV6-4	CASPGQGSYEQYF
17	TRBJ2-5	TRBV29-1	CSVEDGGASGDQETQYF
13	TRBJ1-1	TRBV29-1	CSVVYPEDTEAFF
15	TRBJ2-1	TRBV27	CASSLLAGEKDEQFF
17	TRBJ2-1	TRBV9	CASSVGRTSGGNNEQFF
14	TRBJ2-2	TRBV27	CASSPPKSTGELFF
15	TRBJ2-7	TRBV4-1	CASSQGTSYPYEQYF
17	TRBJ2-1	TRBV1	CTSSQVERGALYNEQFF
11	TRBJ2-1	TRBV19	CASSRDSKQFF
11	TRBJ1-1	TRBV12-5	CASGWTDEAFF
16	TRBJ2-3	TRBV7-2	CASSLVAGGRTDTQYF
18	TRBJ2-3	TRBV7-6	CASSLGLVGLNERDTQYF
14	TRBJ1-3	TRBV28	CASSLPHTGNTIYF
12	TRBJ1-2	TRBV29-1	CSVSSIKDGYTF
13	TRBJ1-5	TRBV6-1	CASSSDSNQPQHF
15	TRBJ1-1	TRBV11-2	CASSFTGIGGTEAFF